This TCR beta chain was captured by sequencing in a study of T cell responses to AZD1222 COVID-19 vaccine. With regard to this clone: What it recognizes is unknown.

Broader study findings: Increases in Spike-specific TCR breadth and depth were seen after two AZD1222 doses.

CDR3 length: 12 residues. Germline V gene data show CDR1 as SGHDT and CDR2 as YYEEEE. The V gene end was trimmed by 3 bases and the J gene end by 10 bases; junction bases not matched to a gene: 4. Method: immunoSEQ multiplex PCR; TCRdb's copy keeps in-frame clones and lacks some. Of approximately 150,000 clones in the sample, approximately 89% were seen once. The chain employs TRBV5-6 and TRBJ1-2; 9 bases match TRBD1. This clonotype originated in an adult who received the AZD1222 COVID-19 vaccine. The material sequenced was peripheral blood, taken 28 days after the second AZD1222 dose. Written as DNA, the CDR3 is TGTGCCAGCAGCTCTGGACAGGGGTTCTACACCTTC. Its protein product is CASSSGQGFYTF. Complete variable domain (other parts from reference TRBV5-6 and TRBJ1-2): DAGVTQSPTHLIKTRGQQVTLRCSPKSGHDTVSWYQQALGQGPQFIFQYYEEEERQRGNFPDRFSGHQFPNYSSELNVNALLLGDSALYLCASSSGQGFYTFGSGTRLTVV.